The 17 T cell receptor beta chains below all came from one sample that was sequenced in a study of cytomegalovirus exposure and HLA in healthy donors. In the PCR, 60 Vbeta and 13 Jbeta primers were used. The table came from immunoSEQ multiplex PCR; TCRdb's copy has only in-frame clones and leaves some out. The table includes 90,000 to 140,000 clones, roughly 13% detected once. Material: PBMCs. The receptors originated from a man in his forties or fifties in good health and CMV-seropositive.

This CDR3 reads CASSLQGLSTDTQYF. CDR3 in DNA: TGTGCCAGCAGCTTGCAGGGGCTCAGCACAGATACGCAGTATTTT. The J gene is TRBJ2-3, the V gene TRBV5-5, with D possibly being TRBD1 (6 bases). Trimming removed 1 base from V and 0 bases from J, with 9 bases in between. CDR3 length: 15 residues. In germline, CDR1 is SGHKS, CDR2 YYEKEE (reference sequence).

Only a few counts were recorded for this clone. The rearrangement links TRBV6-6 to TRBJ1-4; the D is unclear. The germline CDR1 and CDR2 sequences are MNHNY and SVGAGI (reference sequence). Trimming took 4 bases from V and 5 from J, leaving 8 bases between them. The CDR3 has 13 amino acids. The CDR3 protein is CASSSHINEKLFF. CDR3 in DNA: TGTGCCAGCAGTTCCCACATAAATGAAAAACTGTTTTTT.

The V gene is TRBV7-8, the J gene TRBJ2-7; a weak D match, TRBD2 (5 bases). The V and J ends lost 4 bases and 3 bases respectively, with 13 bases between them. Germline loops: CDR1 SGHVS, CDR2 FQNEAQ. CDR3 length: 14 residues. Here the CDR3 reads CASSSLGLYYEQYF. The CDR3 coding sequence is TGTGCCAGCAGCTCCCTAGGACTCTACTACGAGCAGTACTTC.

This clone has a handful of counts. CDR3 region: CASSELAGAGGELFF. CDR3 bases: TGCGCCAGCAGTGAACTAGCGGGAGCAGGCGGGGAGCTGTTTTTT. The V call is TRBV10-1, the J call TRBJ2-2, with 11 bases lining up with TRBD2. J lost 7 bases, V lost 3 bases, and 4 bases had no gene match. Germline V gene lookup returns CDR1 WNHNN and CDR2 SYGVQD (reference sequence). The CDR3 consists of 15 residues.

This clone has more than one count but fewer than ten. Here the CDR3 DNA reads TGTGCCAGCAGCTCCGGACTAGCGGGAGATCGGGAGCAGTTCTTC. Amino acid sequence: CASSSGLAGDREQFF. The genes are TRBV5-6 and TRBJ2-1; the match to TRBD2 covers 13 bases. The CDR3 consists of 15 residues. With 3 bases clipped from V and 10 bases from J, the junction kept 7 bases outside the gene matches. CDR1 and CDR2 from the germline V gene are SGHDT and YYEEEE.

This clone was picked up a small number of times. The chain employs TRBV29-1 and TRBJ2-1, with TRBD2 matching over 11 bases. This CDR3 contains 14 residues. The trim removed 4 bases at V and 8 bases at J, leaving 7 bases unmatched. CDR1 SQVTM and CDR2 ANQGSEA come from the germline V gene. As DNA, the CDR3 is TGCAGCGTTGTCCTAGCGGGAGGAGTAGATGAGCAGTTCTTC. Translation: CSVVLAGGVDEQFF.

This clone has more than one count but fewer than ten. Other DNA sequences in this sample translate to the same CDR3. The rearrangement uses TRBV10-2 and TRBJ2-5; D remains ambiguous. Trimming left V 4 bases short and J 5 bases short, with 11 bases between. The germline gives CDR1 WSHSY, CDR2 SAAADI. The CDR3 spans 13 residues. Written as DNA, the CDR3 is TGCGCCAGCAGTGCTCGGGTCCGGGAGACCCAGTACTTC. Its protein product is CASSARVRETQYF.

The gene calls are TRBV7-2 and TRBJ1-4; 7 nucleotides line up with TRBD1. Germline V gene data show CDR1 as SGHTA and CDR2 as FQGNSA. J was trimmed by 4 bases and V by 9 bases; bases with no gene match: 8. The CDR3 runs to 14 residues. CDR3 region: CASGGTAHNEKLFF. For the CDR3, the DNA is TGTGCCAGTGGAGGGACAGCACATAATGAAAAACTGTTTTTT. Combining the CDR3 with reference TRBV7-2 and TRBJ1-4 gives the whole variable domain GAGVSQSPSNKVTEKGKDVELRCDPISGHTALYWYRQSLGQGLEFLIYFQGNSAPDKSGLPSDRFSAERTGGSVSTLTIQRTQQEDSAVYLCASGGTAHNEKLFFGSGTQLSVL.

This clone has more than one count but fewer than ten. The chain joins TRBV29-1 to TRBJ1-5, with TRBD1 as a possible D gene (5 bases). Germline loops: CDR1 SQVTM, CDR2 ANQGSEA. The CDR3 runs 13 residues. The V end was cut by 4 bases, the J end by 7 bases, with 14 bases between. CDR3 amino acids: CSVVIAAGQPQHF. CDR3 coding DNA: TGCAGCGTTGTAATAGCGGCAGGGCAGCCCCAGCATTTT.

This clone has more than one count but fewer than ten. The chain links TRBV5-5 to TRBJ1-2; 7 nucleotides match TRBD1. The V segment lost 3 bases and the J segment 1 base; nucleotides outside the gene matches: 3. The germline gives CDR1 SGHKS, CDR2 YYEKEE (reference sequence). This CDR3 is built from 14 residues. As DNA, the CDR3 is TGTGCCAGCAGCTCCGGGACAGTTAACTATGGCTACACCTTC. Its protein product is CASSSGTVNYGYTF.

As DNA, the CDR3 is TGTGCCAGTAGTCTAACGGCGCTAGGCTATGGCTACACCTTC. It yields the protein CASSLTALGYGYTF. The rearrangement links TRBV19 to TRBJ1-2; D is unresolved. V lost 5 bases to trimming and J lost 4 bases, with 14 bases between them. The CDR3 is made up of 14 amino acids. Germline CDR1 and CDR2: LNHDA and SQIVND (reference sequence).

This clone was counted only a few times. V gene TRBV27 combines with J gene TRBJ1-3, with D perhaps TRBD1 (5 bases). V lost 4 bases and J lost 4, with 11 bases in between. Per germline, CDR1 MNHEY and CDR2 SMNVEV (reference sequence). The CDR3 is 14 residues long. DNA of the CDR3: TGTGCCAGCAGTTCAAGCTGGACAGGAAACACCATATATTTT. It encodes CASSSSWTGNTIYF.

The chain carries TRBV9 and TRBJ2-7, with a tentative D call TRBD1 (5 bases). Trimming cost V 0 bases and J 3 bases, with 10 bases left between them. Germline V gene sequence: CDR1 SGDLS, CDR2 YYNGEE. CDR3 length: 14 residues. DNA for the CDR3: TGTGCCAGCAGCGTAGGTGACAGAGGCTACGAGCAGTACTTC. Translation gives CASSVGDRGYEQYF. Filled out from reference TRBV9 and TRBJ2-7, the complete variable domain reads DSGVTQTPKHLITATGQRVTLRCSPRSGDLSVYWYQQSLDQGLQFLIQYYNGEERAKGNILERFSAQQFPDLHSELNLSSLELGDSALYFCASSVGDRGYEQYFGPGTRLTVT.

There are a few counts of this clone. CDR3 nucleotides: TGTGCCACCCTACTCTCTGGGGCCAACGTCCTGACTTTC. Protein sequence: CATLLSGANVLTF. This sequence joins TRBV15 and TRBJ2-6; D uncertain. The germline CDR1 and CDR2 sequences are LNHNV and YYDKDF (reference sequence). Trimming removed 8 bases from V and 0 bases from J, with 5 bases in between. There are 13 residues in the CDR3.

The rearrangement uses TRBV27 and TRBJ2-7; tentative D call: TRBD1 (6 bases). CDR3 size: 13 residues. V lost 7 bases and J lost 0, with 10 bases in between. Germline values: CDR1 MNHEY, CDR2 SMNVEV (reference sequence). The DNA of the CDR3 is TGTGCCAGCAAGCCAGGGGACTCCTACGAGCAGTACTTC. This translates into CASKPGDSYEQYF.

In its sample, this clone was seen a few times. The chain employs TRBV28 and TRBJ2-4; 8 bases align to TRBD1. The CDR3 is 15 amino acids. Germline lookup yields CDR1 MDHEN and CDR2 SYDVKM. Trimming cost V 4 bases and J 9 bases; bases outside gene matches: 11. This chain's CDR3 is CASSSPFRTGPIQYF. The CDR3 DNA is TGTGCCAGCAGTTCCCCCTTCCGGACAGGGCCCATTCAGTACTTC.

This chain connects TRBV14 to TRBJ2-3; D might be TRBD2 (5 bases). Trimming removed 1 base at V and 3 bases at J, with 11 bases between. The germline CDR1 and CDR2 sequences are SGHDN and FVKESK. The length of the CDR3 is 15 residues. The CDR3 nucleotides read TGTGCCAGCAGCCAAGCGGGGATGGGGACAGATACGCAGTATTTT. As protein: CASSQAGMGTDTQYF.